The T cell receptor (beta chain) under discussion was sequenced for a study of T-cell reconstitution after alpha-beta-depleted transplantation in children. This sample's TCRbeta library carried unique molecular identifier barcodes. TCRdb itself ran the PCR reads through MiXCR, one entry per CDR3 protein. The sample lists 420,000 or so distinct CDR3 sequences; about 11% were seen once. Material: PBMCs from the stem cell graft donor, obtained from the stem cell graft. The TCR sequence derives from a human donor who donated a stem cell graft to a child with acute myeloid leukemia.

The DNA for the CDR3 is TGTGCCAGCAGTGTACCCAGGGGATCCTACGAGCAGTACTTC. It codes for CASSVPRGSYEQYF. The chain combines TRBV2 with TRBJ2-7; the D gene is possibly TRBD1 (6 bases). This CDR3 region has 14 residues. Germline V gives CDR1 SNHLY, CDR2 FYNNEI. The V gene lost 4 bases and the J gene lost 1 base, with 11 bases spanning the gap.